The 32 T cell receptor beta chains reported below all come from one sample, sequenced in a study of cytomegalovirus exposure and HLA in healthy donors. The data were produced by immunoSEQ multiplex PCR, yet TCRdb's version contains in-frame clones alone and is incomplete. The profile shows 71,000 or so clones, 85% to 95% of them singletons. Source material: PBMCs. These receptor sequences come from a young woman in good health and CMV-seronegative.

Worth noting for this clone: The junction and the germline gene differ at one end; a read error may be behind it. V usage is TRBV11-1 and J usage is TRBJ2-1; 9 positions match TRBD1. This CDR3 is built from 15 residues. Germline CDR1 and CDR2: SGHAT and FQDESV (reference sequence). The CDR3 protein is CASSSGTGISSYRLF. CDR3 nucleotides: TGTGCCAGCAGCTCCGGGACAGGGATATCCTCCTACAGGCTCTTC. The full variable domain, its missing parts supplied by reference TRBV11-1 and TRBJ2-1, is EAEVAQSPRYKITEKSQAVAFWCDPISGHATLYWYRQILGQGPELLVQFQDESVVDDSQLPKDRFSAERLKGVDSTLKIQPAELGDSAMYLCASSSGTGISSYRLFGPGTRLTVL.

V gene TRBV4-2 combines with J gene TRBJ2-6; 11 bases align to TRBD1. Germline CDR1 is LGHNA and CDR2 is YNFKEQ. The CDR3 extends over 20 amino acids. Trimming took 3 bases from V and 3 from J; bases not matched to a gene: 13. In nucleotides, the CDR3 is TGTGCCAGCAGCCAGGGAGTCGTCCGGGACAGGGGGTTTGGGGCCAACGTCCTGACTTTC. It yields the protein CASSQGVVRDRGFGANVLTF.

The gene calls are TRBV4-1 and TRBJ2-7; 9 bases map to TRBD1. There are 16 residues in the CDR3. Germline V gene data show CDR1 as MGHRA and CDR2 as YSYEKL. V shed 1 base, J shed 4 bases, and the junction held 8 bases outside the gene matches. In nucleotides, the CDR3 is TGCGCCAGCAGCCAAGCCCTGACAGGGGGGGCTTACGAGCAGTACTTC. This encodes CASSQALTGGAYEQYF.

V usage is TRBV6-6 and J usage is TRBJ2-3; 10 positions agree with TRBD2. The CDR3 contains 16 residues. Unmatched junction bases numbered 7, after V lost 5 bases and J lost 2 bases. Per the germline V gene, CDR1 is MNHNY and CDR2 is SVGAGI (reference sequence). The CDR3 DNA sequence: TGTGCCAGCAGTAATCCGAGCGGGGGGGACACAGATACGCAGTATTTT. It is translated as CASSNPSGGDTDTQYF.

The V and J genes are TRBV27 and TRBJ2-5; tentative D call: TRBD2 (5 bases). This CDR3 has 14 amino acids. With 0 bases removed from V and 4 bases from J, the gap between germline ends came to 9 bases. From germline, CDR1 is MNHEY and CDR2 SMNVEV (reference sequence). This chain's CDR3 is CASSLSGGLETQYF. The CDR3 coding sequence is TGTGCCAGCAGTTTATCGGGCGGGTTAGAGACCCAGTACTTC.

This chain connects TRBV7-9 to TRBJ2-3; 8 positions agree with TRBD2. The CDR3 loop spans 16 amino acids. V shed 5 bases, J shed 3 bases, and the junction held 10 bases outside the gene matches. Germline CDR1 SEHNR, CDR2 FQNEAQ (reference sequence). This CDR3 reads CASSGAGGLGTDTQYF. DNA for the CDR3: TGTGCCAGCAGCGGCGCGGGGGGCTTGGGGACAGATACGCAGTATTTT. The full variable domain, rest sourced from reference TRBV7-9 and TRBJ2-3, is DTGVSQNPRHKITKRGQNVTFRCDPISEHNRLYWYRQTLGQGPEFLTYFQNEAQLEKSRLLSDRFSAERPKGSFSTLEIQRTEQGDSAMYLCASSGAGGLGTDTQYFGPGTRLTVL.

V gene TRBV10-2 combines with J gene TRBJ2-7; 9 nucleotides agree with TRBD2. V gave up 7 bases and J gave up 5 bases; unmatched junction bases: 9. The CDR3 is 14 amino acids. CDR1 is WSHSY and CDR2 is SAAADI in the germline V gene. Written as DNA, the CDR3 is TGCGCCAGCAATGGTAGCGGGAGAAGGGACGAGCAGTACTTC. Residues: CASNGSGRRDEQYF.

The chain couples TRBV6-5 to TRBJ2-5; TRBD2 agrees at 7 bases. Trimming took 2 bases from V and 4 from J; bases not matched to a gene: 1. The V gene's germline CDR1 is MNHEY and CDR2 SVGAGI. CDR3 length: 13 amino acids. CDR3 in amino acids: CASSYREGETQYF. CDR3 DNA: TGTGCCAGCAGTTACAGGGAGGGAGAGACCCAGTACTTC.

This rearrangement joins TRBV18 to TRBJ1-3, with 8 positions matching TRBD1. Germline lookup yields CDR1 KGHSH and CDR2 LQKENI. J lost 0 bases, V lost 3 bases, and 7 bases had no gene match. The CDR3 is 17 residues long. The DNA for the CDR3 is TGTGCCAGCTCACCCCAGGGACAGGCTAACTCTGGAAACACCATATATTTT. Encoded protein: CASSPQGQANSGNTIYF.

The V call is TRBV18, the J call TRBJ2-3; 8 bases map to TRBD1. CDR1 is KGHSH and CDR2 is LQKENI in the germline V gene. The CDR3 runs to 15 residues. V lost 3 bases to trimming and J lost 1 base; unmatched junction nucleotides: 3. This chain's CDR3 is CASSPMTGGTDTQYF. CDR3 coding DNA: TGTGCCAGCTCACCCATGACAGGGGGCACAGATACGCAGTATTTT. Based on the CDR3 plus reference TRBV18 and TRBJ2-3, the full variable domain is NAGVMQNPRHLVRRRGQEARLRCSPMKGHSHVYWYRQLPEEGLKFMVYLQKENIIDESGMPKERFSAEFPKEGPSILRIQQVVRGDSAAYFCASSPMTGGTDTQYFGPGTRLTVL.

The CDR3 DNA follows: TGTGCCAGCAGCCCCAATAGGGCTAGCGGATACAATGAGCAGTTCTTC. Protein: CASSPNRASGYNEQFF. The chain links TRBV7-8 to TRBJ2-1; 7 bases are a match to TRBD2. The germline CDR1 and CDR2 sequences are SGHVS and FQNEAQ. The CDR3 covers 16 residues. The V segment lost 5 bases and the J segment 4 bases; nucleotides outside the gene matches: 11.

The V and J genes are TRBV28 and TRBJ2-3; 10 bases agree with TRBD2. This CDR3 is 18 amino acids long. V was pared by 7 bases and J by 0 bases, with 13 bases of the junction left unmatched. Germline-derived CDR1 and CDR2 are MDHEN and SYDVKM. CDR3 nucleotides: TGTGCCAGCACCCAGACTAGCGGGCTGTTGCGTAGCACAGATACGCAGTATTTT. Protein sequence: CASTQTSGLLRSTDTQYF.

This chain uses TRBV27 with TRBJ2-1; maybe TRBD1 (6 bases). The CDR3 runs to 10 residues. Germline values: CDR1 MNHEY, CDR2 SMNVEV (reference sequence). In nucleotides, the CDR3 is TGTGCTGTGGGGGCGGCTGAGCAGTTCTTC. It specifies CAVGAAEQFF.

CDR3 nucleotide sequence: TGTGCCAGCAGCCGCGGGGGGGGCACAGATACGCAGTATTTT. It encodes CASSRGGGTDTQYF. V gene TRBV7-9 combines with J gene TRBJ2-3, with TRBD2 identical over 9 bases. The CDR3 has 14 amino acids. Looked up from germline, CDR1 is SEHNR and CDR2 is FQNEAQ (reference sequence). J lost 1 base, V lost 5 bases, and 1 base had no gene match.

This clone was seen once. The rearrangement joins TRBV11-2 to TRBJ2-7, with D maybe TRBD2 (6 bases). The CDR3 spans 15 residues. The V gene lost 4 bases and the J gene lost 0 bases, with 13 bases spanning the gap. In germline, CDR1 is SGHAT, CDR2 FQNNGV. The CDR3 protein is CASSSGVGRSYEQYF. CDR3 DNA: TGTGCCAGCAGCTCGGGGGTAGGTCGCTCCTACGAGCAGTACTTC.

V is TRBV19 and J is TRBJ1-5; D might be TRBD1 (5 bases). V shed 3 bases and J shed 0 bases, with 9 bases lying between them. Germline CDR1 reads LNHDA; CDR2 reads SQIVND (reference sequence). The CDR3 has 15 amino acids. CDR3 region: CASSMEGFSNQPQHF. CDR3 in DNA: TGTGCCAGTAGTATGGAGGGGTTTAGCAATCAGCCCCAGCATTTT. Full variable domain (remainder filled in from reference TRBV19 and TRBJ1-5): DGGITQSPKYLFRKEGQNVTLSCEQNLNHDAMYWYRQDPGQGLRLIYYSQIVNDFQKGDIAEGYSVSREKKESFPLTVTSAQKNPTAFYLCASSMEGFSNQPQHFGDGTRLSIL.

This chain links TRBV27 with TRBJ2-7, with 12 bases that match TRBD2. V was clipped by 3 bases and J by 1 base; unmatched bases: 7. CDR3 length: 17 residues. The germline V gene has CDR1 MNHEY and CDR2 SMNVEV (reference sequence). CDR3 DNA: TGTGCCAGCAGTTTCTCCCGGACTAGCGGGGCATCCTACGAGCAGTACTTC. Its translation is CASSFSRTSGASYEQYF.

The chain couples TRBV10-1 to TRBJ2-2, with D possibly TRBD2 on 6 matching bases. Germline values: CDR1 WNHNN, CDR2 SYGVQD (reference sequence). CDR3 length: 15 residues. V lost 5 bases, J lost 5 bases, and 15 bases lay in between. The CDR3 region is CASSLNSGGTGELFF. Here the CDR3 DNA reads TGCGCCAGCAGTTTAAATTCTGGGGGGACCGGGGAGCTGTTTTTT.

The rearrangement uses TRBV11-2 and TRBJ1-3; 9 bases align to TRBD1. The CDR3 has 15 residues. Germline V gene lookup returns CDR1 SGHAT and CDR2 FQNNGV. The V gene end was trimmed by 2 bases and the J gene end by 8 bases; junction bases not matched to a gene: 7. Here the CDR3 reads CASSLRTGGLDTIYF. Written as DNA, the CDR3 is TGTGCCAGCAGCTTACGAACAGGGGGCCTGGACACCATATATTTT.

The chain recombines TRBV27 with TRBJ1-1; TRBD1 matches 7 bases. There are 15 residues in the CDR3. Germline V gene sequence: CDR1 MNHEY, CDR2 SMNVEV (reference sequence). Trimming removed 6 bases from V and 0 bases from J; junction bases left unmatched: 7. CDR3: CASSEGQIMNTEAFF. In nucleotides, the CDR3 is TGTGCCAGCAGCGAGGGACAGATTATGAACACTGAAGCTTTCTTT.

The V gene is TRBV19, the J gene TRBJ2-7, with 8 bases aligning to TRBD1. This CDR3 has 17 residues. The J segment lost 2 bases and the V segment lost 3 bases, leaving 12 bases of the junction unmatched. CDR1 is LNHDA, CDR2 SQIVND, per germline (reference sequence). The chain's CDR3 is CASSMETGQGGTYEQYF. The CDR3 coding sequence is TGTGCCAGTAGTATGGAAACCGGACAGGGTGGTACCTACGAGCAGTACTTC.

The rearrangement links TRBV18 to TRBJ2-5, with D tentatively TRBD1 or TRBD2 (7 bases each). CDR3 size: 13 residues. Trimming removed 6 bases from V and 3 bases from J, with 11 bases in between. Germline V CDR1 and CDR2: KGHSH, LQKENI. CDR3 sequence (DNA): TGTGCCAGCTCCCCAGGGGGGGAAGAGACCCAGTACTTC. Residues: CASSPGGEETQYF.

The chain recombines TRBV7-8 with TRBJ2-5; no clear D gene. Germline CDR1 reads SGHVS; CDR2 reads FQNEAQ. There are 12 residues in the CDR3. The V gene lost 3 bases and the J gene lost 5 bases, with 7 bases spanning the gap. CDR3 loop: CASSFAWETQYF. The CDR3 region has the DNA TGTGCCAGCAGCTTCGCGTGGGAGACCCAGTACTTC.

This clone was seen just once. The V call is TRBV6-4, the J call TRBJ2-3; 13 nucleotides match TRBD2. Germline lookup yields CDR1 MRHNA and CDR2 SNTAGT. The CDR3 has 15 residues. The ends lost 5 bases at V and 4 bases at J; junction bases unmatched: 3. CDR3 bases: TGTGCCAGCAGTCCGACTAGCGGGGGGTCAGATACGCAGTATTTT. Its protein is CASSPTSGGSDTQYF.

The chain's CDR3 is CATSRDGMGHTKDEQFF. CDR3 coding DNA: TGTGCCACCAGCAGAGATGGGATGGGACACACCAAGGATGAGCAGTTCTTC. The chain joins TRBV15 to TRBJ2-1; a possible D gene is TRBD1 (6 bases). Deletions cut 0 bases from V and 8 bases from J, with 20 bases between. CDR1 and CDR2 from the germline V gene are LNHNV and YYDKDF (reference sequence). The CDR3 has 17 residues.

The chain joins TRBV5-4 to TRBJ2-2; 8 bases align to TRBD1. The J segment lost 2 bases and the V segment lost 3 bases, leaving 6 bases of the junction unmatched. The germline V gene encodes CDR1 SGHNT and CDR2 YYREEE (reference sequence). This CDR3 contains 16 residues. The CDR3: CASSSQTGENTGELFF. CDR3 in DNA: TGTGCCAGCAGCTCACAGACAGGGGAAAACACCGGGGAGCTGTTTTTT.

This sequence joins TRBV6-6 and TRBJ2-7, with 8 bases identical to TRBD1. There are 14 residues in the CDR3. CDR1 is MNHNY and CDR2 is SVGAGI in the germline V gene (reference sequence). The J segment lost 5 bases and the V segment lost 5 bases, leaving 8 bases of the junction unmatched. The CDR3 loop reads CASSQISGGHEQYF. The CDR3 DNA reads TGTGCCAGCAGTCAAATCTCAGGGGGCCACGAGCAGTACTTC.

This chain joins TRBV7-2 and TRBJ2-2; the D is unclear. The CDR3 is 16 amino acids. With 2 bases removed from V and 0 bases from J, the gap between germline ends came to 10 bases. Germline V lookup: CDR1 SGHTA, CDR2 FQGNSA. The CDR3: CASSLFSPSNTGELFF. The CDR3, as DNA: TGTGCCAGCAGCTTATTTTCCCCGTCGAACACCGGGGAGCTGTTTTTT.

This clone has only a few counts. Other DNA sequences in this specimen translate into the identical CDR3. As DNA, the CDR3 is TGTGCCAGCAGTGTTGGGGGCCTCTATGGCTACACCTTC. This sequence encodes CASSVGGLYGYTF. The V call is TRBV27, the J call TRBJ1-2; the D gene is possibly TRBD1 (6 bases). With 5 bases removed from V and 4 bases from J, the gap between germline ends came to 11 bases. The CDR3 covers 13 residues. Germline V gene data show CDR1 as MNHEY and CDR2 as SMNVEV (reference sequence).

In nucleotides, the CDR3 is TGTGCCAGCAGCGTAGCTCAAACGGGGGGAAACACCATATATTTT. Translation gives CASSVAQTGGNTIYF. The chain recombines TRBV9 with TRBJ1-3; D remains ambiguous. This CDR3 spans 15 amino acids. Trimming took off 0 bases at V and 4 bases at J, with 11 bases between the two ends. Germline assignment: CDR1 SGDLS and CDR2 YYNGEE.

Here the CDR3 reads CASSYNPPYSNQPQHF. The CDR3 bases are TGTGCCAGCAGTTACAATCCCCCTTATAGCAATCAGCCCCAGCATTTT. J is TRBJ1-5 and V is TRBV6-5; D gene ambiguous. The V gene's germline CDR1 is MNHEY and CDR2 SVGAGI. CDR3 size: 16 residues. With 2 bases removed from V and 0 bases from J, the gap between germline ends came to 11 bases.

The genes are TRBV15 and TRBJ2-1, with TRBD2 identical over 7 bases. CDR1 is LNHNV, CDR2 YYDKDF, per germline (reference sequence). The V gene end was trimmed by 1 base and the J gene end by 7 bases; junction bases not matched to a gene: 10. The CDR3 covers 16 residues. CDR3 sequence: CATSRVRGEFKNEQFF. The DNA for the CDR3 is TGTGCCACCAGCAGAGTCCGGGGGGAGTTCAAAAATGAGCAGTTCTTC.